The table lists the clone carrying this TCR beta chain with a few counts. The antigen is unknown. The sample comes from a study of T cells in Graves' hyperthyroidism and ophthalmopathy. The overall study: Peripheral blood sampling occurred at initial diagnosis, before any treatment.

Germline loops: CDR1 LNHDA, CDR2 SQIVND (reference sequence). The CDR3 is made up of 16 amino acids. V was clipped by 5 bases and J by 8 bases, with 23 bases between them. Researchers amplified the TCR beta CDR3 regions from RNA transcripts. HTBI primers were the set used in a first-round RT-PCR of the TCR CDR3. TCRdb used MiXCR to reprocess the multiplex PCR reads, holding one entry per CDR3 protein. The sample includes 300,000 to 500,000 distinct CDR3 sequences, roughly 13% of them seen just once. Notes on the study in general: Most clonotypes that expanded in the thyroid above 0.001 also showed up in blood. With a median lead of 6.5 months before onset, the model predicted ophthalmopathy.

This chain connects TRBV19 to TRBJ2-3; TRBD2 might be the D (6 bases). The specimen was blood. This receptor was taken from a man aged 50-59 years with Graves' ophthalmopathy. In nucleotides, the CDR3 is TGTGCCAGTAGTGTGATTGGTAATCTCCGGGGACTTACGCAGTATTTT. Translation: CASSVIGNLRGLTQYF.